This T cell receptor beta chain comes out of a study of T cells in women clearing cervical HPV infection. Only in-frame clones appear in the TCRdb table, and some are missing; sequencing was by immunoSEQ multiplex PCR. Its table records roughly 34,000 clones. Input material: blood buffy coat. This clonotype originated in a woman aged 18-70 years with a cervical HPV16 infection that either progressed to CIN3+ or cleared (not recorded which).

Here the CDR3 reads CASSPGQGVETQYF. Incomplete CDR3 DNA: TGTGCCAGCTCACCGGGACAGGGGGTAGAGACC. V is TRBV18 and J is TRBJ2-5, with TRBD1 matching over 11 bases. The read comes to an end 3 residues before the CDR3 does, leaving the germline J gene to fill in the end. The CDR3 extends over 14 amino acids. V lost 3 bases and J lost 4; bases outside the gene matches: 1. Germline V gene lookup returns CDR1 KGHSH and CDR2 LQKENI.